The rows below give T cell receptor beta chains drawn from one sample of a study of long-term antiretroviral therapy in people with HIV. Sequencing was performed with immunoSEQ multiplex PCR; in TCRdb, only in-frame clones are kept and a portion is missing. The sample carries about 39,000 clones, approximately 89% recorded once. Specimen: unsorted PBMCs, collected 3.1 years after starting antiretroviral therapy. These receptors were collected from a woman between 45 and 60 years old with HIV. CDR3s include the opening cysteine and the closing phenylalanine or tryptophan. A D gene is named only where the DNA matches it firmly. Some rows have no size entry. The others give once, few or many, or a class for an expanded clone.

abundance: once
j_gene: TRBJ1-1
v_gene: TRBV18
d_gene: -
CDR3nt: TGTGCCAGCTCTCTCGGGGCGAACACTGAAGCTTTCTTT
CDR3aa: CASSLGANTEAFF

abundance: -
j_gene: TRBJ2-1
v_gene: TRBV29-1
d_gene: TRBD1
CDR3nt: TGCAGCGTTGACCCCCCTGCCTACGACAGGGGCCAACACAATGAGCAGTTCTTC
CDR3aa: CSVDPPAYDRGQHNEQFF

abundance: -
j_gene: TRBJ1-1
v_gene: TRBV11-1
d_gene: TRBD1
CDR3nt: TGTGCCAGCAGCTTAGAGGACAGGTCGGGAGGTGAAGCTTTCTTT
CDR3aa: CASSLEDRSGGEAFF

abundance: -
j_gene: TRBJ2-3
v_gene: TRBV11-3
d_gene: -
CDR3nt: TGTGCCAGCAGCACCAGAGGGGGACTATCCACAGATACGCAGTATTTT
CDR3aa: CASSTRGGLSTDTQYF

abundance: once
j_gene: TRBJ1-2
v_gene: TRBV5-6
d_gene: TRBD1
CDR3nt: TGTGCCAGCAGCGGGACAGTAAACTATGGCTACACCTTC
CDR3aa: CASSGTVNYGYTF

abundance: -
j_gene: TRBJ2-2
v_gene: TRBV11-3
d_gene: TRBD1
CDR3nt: TGTGCCAGCAGCCAACAGGGGGCCGGGGAGCTGTTTTTT
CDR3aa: CASSQQGAGELFF

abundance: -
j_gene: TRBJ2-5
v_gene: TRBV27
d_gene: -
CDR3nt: TGTGCCAGCAGTTCGCGACTTTACCAAGAGACCCAGTACTTC
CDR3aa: CASSSRLYQETQYF

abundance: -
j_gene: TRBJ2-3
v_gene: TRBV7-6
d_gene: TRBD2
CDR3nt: TGTGCCAGCAGCTTTACCCCCGAACGGACTAGCGGCACAGATACGCAGTATTTT
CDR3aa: CASSFTPERTSGTDTQYF

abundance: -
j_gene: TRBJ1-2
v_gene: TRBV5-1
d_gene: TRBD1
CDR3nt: TGCGCCAGCAGCTCTTCGGACAGGGGGAACTATGGCTACACCTTC
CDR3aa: CASSSSDRGNYGYTF

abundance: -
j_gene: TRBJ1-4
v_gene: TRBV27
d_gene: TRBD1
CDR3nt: TGTGCCAGCAGTACTAGACAGGGGGGTGCTAATGAAAAACTGTTTTTT
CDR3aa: CASSTRQGGANEKLFF

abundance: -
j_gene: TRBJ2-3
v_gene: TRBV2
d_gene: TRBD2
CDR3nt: TGTGCCAGCAGTGAGCTGACTAGCGGGGGCACAGATACGCAGTATTTT
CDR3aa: CASSELTSGGTDTQYF

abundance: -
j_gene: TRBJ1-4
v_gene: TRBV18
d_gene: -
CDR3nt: TGTGCCAGCTCACCACGTTCAGGAGAAAAACTGTTTTTT
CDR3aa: CASSPRSGEKLFF

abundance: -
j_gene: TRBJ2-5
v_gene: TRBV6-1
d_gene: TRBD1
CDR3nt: TGTGCCAGCAGGGACAGGGGACAAGAGACCCAGTACTTC
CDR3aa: CASRDRGQETQYF

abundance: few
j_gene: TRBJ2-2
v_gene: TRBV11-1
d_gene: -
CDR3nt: TGTGCCAGCAGCCTCATCCGATCCCTGAACACCGGGGAGCTGTTTTTT
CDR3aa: CASSLIRSLNTGELFF

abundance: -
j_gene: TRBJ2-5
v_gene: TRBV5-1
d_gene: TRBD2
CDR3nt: TGCGCCAGCAGCGGGAGGGTAGAAGAGACCCAGTACTTC
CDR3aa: CASSGRVEETQYF

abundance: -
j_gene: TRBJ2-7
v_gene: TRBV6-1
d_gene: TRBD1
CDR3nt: TGTGCCAGCAGTGAAAGGGGGACAGGGGGTGGATACGAGCAGTACTTC
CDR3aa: CASSERGTGGGYEQYF

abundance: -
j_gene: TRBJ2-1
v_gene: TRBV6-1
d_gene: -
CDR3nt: TGTGCCAGCAGTGAAAGGGGGAGGAGCAATGAGCAGTTCTTC
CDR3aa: CASSERGRSNEQFF

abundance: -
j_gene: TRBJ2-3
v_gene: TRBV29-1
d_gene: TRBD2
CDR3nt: TGCAGCGGAACCGAAATAGCGGGGGGGAACACAGATACGCAGTATTTT
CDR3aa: CSGTEIAGGNTDTQYF

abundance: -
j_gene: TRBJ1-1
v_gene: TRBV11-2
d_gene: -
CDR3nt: TGTGCCAGCAGCTTAGGAGGGGGGAACACTGAAGCTTTCTTT
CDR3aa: CASSLGGGNTEAFF

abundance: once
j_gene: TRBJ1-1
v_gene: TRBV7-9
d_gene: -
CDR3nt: TGTGCCAGCAGATCCTTGGAGAACACTGAAGCTTTCTTT
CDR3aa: CASRSLENTEAFF

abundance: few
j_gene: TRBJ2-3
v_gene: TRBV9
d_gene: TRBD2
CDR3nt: TGTGCCAGCAGCGTCCACCTTACTAGCGGGGTCACAGATACGCAGTATTTT
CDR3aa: CASSVHLTSGVTDTQYF

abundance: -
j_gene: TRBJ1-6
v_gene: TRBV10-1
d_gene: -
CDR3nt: TGCGCCAGAAGGACAGAGAATTCACCCCTCCACTTT
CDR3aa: CARRTENSPLHF

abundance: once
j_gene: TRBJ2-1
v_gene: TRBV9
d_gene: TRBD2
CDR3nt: TGTGCCAGCAGCGTAGGCGGGGGGCAGATATACAATGAGCAGTTCTTC
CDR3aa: CASSVGGGQIYNEQFF

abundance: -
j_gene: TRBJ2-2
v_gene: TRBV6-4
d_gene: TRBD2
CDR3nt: TGTGCCAGCAGCAGACTAGCTGAGGTCCCCGGGGAGCTGTTTTTT
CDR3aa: CASSRLAEVPGELFF

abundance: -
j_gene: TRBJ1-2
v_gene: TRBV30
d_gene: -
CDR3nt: TGTGCCTGGAGTGTTGGACCGGGACACGGAATATTTTATGGCTACACCTTC
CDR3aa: CAWSVGPGHGIFYGYTF

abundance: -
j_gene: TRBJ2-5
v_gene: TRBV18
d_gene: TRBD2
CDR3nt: TGTGCCAGCTCCCCGGGACTAGTTGAAGAGACCCAGTACTTC
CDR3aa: CASSPGLVEETQYF

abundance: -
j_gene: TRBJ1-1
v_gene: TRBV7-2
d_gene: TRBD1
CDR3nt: TGTGCCAGCAGCAGCTCCGGGACAGGGGTTCGGAACACTGAAGCTTTCTTT
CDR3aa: CASSSSGTGVRNTEAFF

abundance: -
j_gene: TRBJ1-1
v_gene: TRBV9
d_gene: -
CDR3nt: TGTGCCAGCAGCGTAGTAGCCGGGGTAAACACTGAAGCTTTCTTT
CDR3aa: CASSVVAGVNTEAFF